This TCR beta chain was found in a study of cytomegalovirus exposure and HLA in healthy donors. Details on this clone: What it binds is not known.

With V trimmed by 10 bases and J by 10 bases, 5 bases remained unmatched. Germline assignment: CDR1 MDHEN and CDR2 SYDVKM. This CDR3 contains 10 residues. Researchers ran the PCR with 60 Vbeta and 13 Jbeta primers. Assay: immunoSEQ multiplex PCR; the TCRdb copy retains only in-frame clones and omits some. The top ten hold around 6.5% of the sample, which has more than 85,000 clones, less than 65% seen once. Study results and caveats: Overall, around 150 TCR beta chains were annotated as cytomegalovirus-associated. Earlier analysis yielded a pattern in which most TCR beta V segments were productive about 90% or about 30% of the time.

Sequenced sample: PBMCs. The receptor's source is a woman under 40 in good health and CMV-seronegative. J is TRBJ1-1 and V is TRBV28; 8 bases are a match to TRBD1. CDR3 residues: CAIDRGVAFF. The CDR3 nucleotides are TGTGCCATCGACAGGGGAGTAGCTTTCTTT. The full variable domain, in which reference TRBV28 and TRBJ1-1 provide the parts outside the CDR3, is DVKVTQSSRYLVKRTGEKVFLECVQDMDHENMFWYRQDPGLGLRLIYFSYDVKMKEKGDIPEGYSVSREKKERFSLILESASTNQTSMYLCAIDRGVAFFGQGTRLTVV.